This T cell receptor (beta chain) derives from a study of T cell responses to AZD1222 COVID-19 vaccine. Study-level findings and limits: Spike-specific TCR breadth rose after two AZD1222 doses, and depth rose as well. With dominance at 160-218 and 743-854, vaccine-associated CD4 TCRs spanned spike.

Comments on this clone: Its matching antigen is unknown.

The table came from immunoSEQ multiplex PCR; TCRdb's copy has only in-frame clones and leaves some out. Of some 150,000 clones listed, roughly nine tenths are singletons. The TCR comes from an adult in good health. The input for sequencing was peripheral blood, taken on day 0 of AZD1222 vaccination.

CDR3 in DNA: TGTGCCAGCTCGTCGACCGGGACAGGTTTCGGCGAGCAGTACTTC. It specifies CASSSTGTGFGEQYF. The chain couples TRBV18 to TRBJ2-7; 8 bases align to TRBD1. V gave up 6 bases and J gave up 6 bases; unmatched junction bases: 13. This CDR3 spans 15 amino acids. In germline, CDR1 is KGHSH, CDR2 LQKENI.